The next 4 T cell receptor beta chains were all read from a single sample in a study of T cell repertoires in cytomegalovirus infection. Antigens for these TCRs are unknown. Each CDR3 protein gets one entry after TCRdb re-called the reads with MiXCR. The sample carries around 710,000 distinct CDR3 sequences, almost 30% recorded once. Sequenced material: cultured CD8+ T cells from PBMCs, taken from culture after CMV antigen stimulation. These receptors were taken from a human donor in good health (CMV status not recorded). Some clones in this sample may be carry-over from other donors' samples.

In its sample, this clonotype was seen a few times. The CDR3 sequence: CASSLLPSNTEAFF. CDR3 DNA sequence: TGTGCCAGCAGTTTACTGCCAAGCAACACTGAAGCTTTCTTT. The chain is built from TRBV12-3 or TRBV12-4 and TRBJ1-1; D uncertain. V lost 2 bases and J lost 2, with 9 bases in between. The CDR3 consists of 14 residues.

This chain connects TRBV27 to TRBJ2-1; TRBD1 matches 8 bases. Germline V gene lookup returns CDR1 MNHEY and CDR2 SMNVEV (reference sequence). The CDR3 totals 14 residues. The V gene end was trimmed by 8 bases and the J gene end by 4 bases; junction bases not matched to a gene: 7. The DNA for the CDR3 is TGTGCCAGCGACAGGACAGGGAGGTACAATGAGCAGTTCTTC. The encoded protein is CASDRTGRYNEQFF.

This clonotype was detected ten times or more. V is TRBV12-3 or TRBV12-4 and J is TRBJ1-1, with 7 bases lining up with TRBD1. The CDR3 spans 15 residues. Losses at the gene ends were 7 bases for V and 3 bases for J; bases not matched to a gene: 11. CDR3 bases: TGTGCCAGCACCGCAGGGGGGGGGCGGGACACTGAAGCTTTCTTT. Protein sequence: CASTAGGGRDTEAFF.

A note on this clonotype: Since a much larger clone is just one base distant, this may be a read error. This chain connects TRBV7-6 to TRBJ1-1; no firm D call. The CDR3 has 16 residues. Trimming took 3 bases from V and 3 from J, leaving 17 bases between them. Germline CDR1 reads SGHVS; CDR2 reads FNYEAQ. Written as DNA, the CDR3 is TGTGCCAGCAGCTTGGCGAGGGAGGTGTACGACACTGAAGCTTTCTTT. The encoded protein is CASSLAREVYDTEAFF.